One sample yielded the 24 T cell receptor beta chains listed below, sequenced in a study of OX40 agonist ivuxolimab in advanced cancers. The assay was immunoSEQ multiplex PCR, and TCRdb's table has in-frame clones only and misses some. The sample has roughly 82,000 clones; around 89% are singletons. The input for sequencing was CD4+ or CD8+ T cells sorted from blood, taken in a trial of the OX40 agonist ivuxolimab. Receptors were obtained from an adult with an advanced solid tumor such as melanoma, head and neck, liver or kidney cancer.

The CDR3 reads CASSLRQVGNSPLHF. The CDR3 bases are TGTGCCAGCAGCTTAAGACAGGTCGGGAATTCACCCCTCCACTTT. This chain connects TRBV7-2 to TRBJ1-6, with a tentative D call TRBD1 (6 bases). Per the germline V gene, CDR1 is SGHTA and CDR2 is FQGNSA. The CDR3 totals 15 residues. Between the trimmed V and J ends, which lost 2 bases and 7 bases, there was a span of 12 bases.

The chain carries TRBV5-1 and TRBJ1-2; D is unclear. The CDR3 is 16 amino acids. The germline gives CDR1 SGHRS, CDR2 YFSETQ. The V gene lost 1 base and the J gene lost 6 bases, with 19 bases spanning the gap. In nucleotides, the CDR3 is TGCGCCAGCAGCTTGTCGGCTGTCGGAGCCTTGGATGGCTACACCTTC. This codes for CASSLSAVGALDGYTF. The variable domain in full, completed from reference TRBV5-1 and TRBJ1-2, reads KAGVTQTPRYLIKTRGQQVTLSCSPISGHRSVSWYQQTPGQGLQFLFEYFSETQRNKGNFPGRFSGRQFSNSRSEMNVSTLELGDSALYLCASSLSAVGALDGYTFGSGTRLTVV.

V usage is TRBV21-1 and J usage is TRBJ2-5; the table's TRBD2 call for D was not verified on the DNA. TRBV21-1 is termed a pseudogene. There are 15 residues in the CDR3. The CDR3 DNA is TGTGCCAGCAGCGAAAAGAGGTTAGGACAAGAGACCCAGTACTTC. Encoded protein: CASSEKRLGQETQYF.

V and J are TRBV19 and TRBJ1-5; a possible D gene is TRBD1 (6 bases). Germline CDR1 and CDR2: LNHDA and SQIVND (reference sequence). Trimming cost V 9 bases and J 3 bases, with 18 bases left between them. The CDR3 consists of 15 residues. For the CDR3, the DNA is TGTGCCAGCCGGCGTCCAGACAGGCCCAATCAGCCCCAGCATTTT. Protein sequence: CASRRPDRPNQPQHF.

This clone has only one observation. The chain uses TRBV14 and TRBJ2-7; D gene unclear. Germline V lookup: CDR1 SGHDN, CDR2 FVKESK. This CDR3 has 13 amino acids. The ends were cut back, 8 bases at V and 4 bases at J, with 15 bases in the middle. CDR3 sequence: CASSRRQGYEQYF. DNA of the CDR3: TGTGCCAGCTCTAGGAGACAAGGTTACGAGCAGTACTTC.

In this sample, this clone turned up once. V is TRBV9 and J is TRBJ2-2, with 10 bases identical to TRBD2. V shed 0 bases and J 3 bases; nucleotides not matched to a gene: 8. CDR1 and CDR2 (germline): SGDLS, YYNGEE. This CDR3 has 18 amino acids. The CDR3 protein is CASSVGLRLAGDTGELFF. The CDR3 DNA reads TGTGCCAGCAGCGTAGGACTCCGACTAGCGGGCGACACCGGGGAGCTGTTTTTT.

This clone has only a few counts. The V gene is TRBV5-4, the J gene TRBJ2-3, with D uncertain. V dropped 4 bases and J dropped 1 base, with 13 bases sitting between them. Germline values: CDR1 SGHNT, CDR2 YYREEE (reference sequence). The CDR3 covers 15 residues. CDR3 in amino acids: CASSAKDGRTDTQYF. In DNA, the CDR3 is TGTGCCAGCAGCGCAAAGGACGGACGCACAGATACGCAGTATTTT. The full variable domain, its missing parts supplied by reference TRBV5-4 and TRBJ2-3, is ETGVTQSPTHLIKTRGQQVTLRCSSQSGHNTVSWYQQALGQGPQFIFQYYREEENGRGNFPPRFSGLQFPNYSSELNVNALELDDSALYLCASSAKDGRTDTQYFGPGTRLTVL.

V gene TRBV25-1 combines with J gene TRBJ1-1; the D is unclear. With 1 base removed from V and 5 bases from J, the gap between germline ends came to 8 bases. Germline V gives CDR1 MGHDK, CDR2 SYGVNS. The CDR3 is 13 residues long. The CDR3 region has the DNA TGTGCCAGCAGTGAATCTGGGAGGACTGAAGCTTTCTTT. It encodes CASSESGRTEAFF.

CDR3 protein: CASSFRVGPWNLGGANVLTF. CDR3 nucleotides: TGTGCCAGCAGCTTTAGGGTAGGGCCCTGGAACCTTGGAGGGGCCAACGTCCTGACTTTC. This chain uses TRBV12-1 with TRBJ2-6. TRBV12-1 is given as a pseudogene. This CDR3 is 20 amino acids long.

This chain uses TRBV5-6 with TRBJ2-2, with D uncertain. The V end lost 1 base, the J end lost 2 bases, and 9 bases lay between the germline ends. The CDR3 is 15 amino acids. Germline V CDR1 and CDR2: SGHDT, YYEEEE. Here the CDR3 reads CASSLYQVNTGELFF. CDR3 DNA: TGTGCCAGCAGCTTGTACCAGGTTAACACCGGGGAGCTGTTTTTT.

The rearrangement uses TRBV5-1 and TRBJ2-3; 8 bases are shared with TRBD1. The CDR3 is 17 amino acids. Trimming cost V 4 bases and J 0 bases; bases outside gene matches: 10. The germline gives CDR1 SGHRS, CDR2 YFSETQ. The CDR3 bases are TGCGCCAGCAGCATGGGGCCTAGGACAGGGAGCACAGATACGCAGTATTTT. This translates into CASSMGPRTGSTDTQYF.

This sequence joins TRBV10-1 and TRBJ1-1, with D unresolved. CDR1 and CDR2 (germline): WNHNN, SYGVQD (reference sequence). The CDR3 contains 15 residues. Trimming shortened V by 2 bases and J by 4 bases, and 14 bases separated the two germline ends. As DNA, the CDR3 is TGCGCCAGCAGTGAGAGGATCTCTCCCCCCACTGAAGCTTTCTTT. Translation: CASSERISPPTEAFF.

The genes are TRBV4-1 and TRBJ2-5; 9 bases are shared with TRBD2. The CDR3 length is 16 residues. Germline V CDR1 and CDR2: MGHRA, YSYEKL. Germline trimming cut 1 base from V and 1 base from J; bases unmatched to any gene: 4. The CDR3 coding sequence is TGCGCCAGCAGCCAAGGGGGCGGGAGGGTCCAAGAGACCCAGTACTTC. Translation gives CASSQGGGRVQETQYF.

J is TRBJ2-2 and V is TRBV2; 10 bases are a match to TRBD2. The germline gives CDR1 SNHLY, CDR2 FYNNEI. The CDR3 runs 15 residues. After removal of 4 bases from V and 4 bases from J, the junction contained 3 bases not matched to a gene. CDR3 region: CASSVGLALTGELFF. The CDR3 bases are TGTGCCAGCAGTGTGGGACTAGCGCTCACCGGGGAGCTGTTTTTT.

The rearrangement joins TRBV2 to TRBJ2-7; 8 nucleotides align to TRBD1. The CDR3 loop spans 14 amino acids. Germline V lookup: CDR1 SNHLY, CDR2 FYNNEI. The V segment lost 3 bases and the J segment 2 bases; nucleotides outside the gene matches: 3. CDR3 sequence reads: CASSDNRGAYEQYF. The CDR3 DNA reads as TGTGCCAGCAGTGACAACAGGGGGGCCTACGAGCAGTACTTC.

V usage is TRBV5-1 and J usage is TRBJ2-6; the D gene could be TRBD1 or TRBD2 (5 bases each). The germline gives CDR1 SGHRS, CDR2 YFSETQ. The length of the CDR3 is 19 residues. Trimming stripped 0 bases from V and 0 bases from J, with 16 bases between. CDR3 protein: CASSLGQRYLPSGANVLTF. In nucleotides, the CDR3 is TGCGCCAGCAGCTTGGGACAGCGGTACCTTCCCTCTGGGGCCAACGTCCTGACTTTC.

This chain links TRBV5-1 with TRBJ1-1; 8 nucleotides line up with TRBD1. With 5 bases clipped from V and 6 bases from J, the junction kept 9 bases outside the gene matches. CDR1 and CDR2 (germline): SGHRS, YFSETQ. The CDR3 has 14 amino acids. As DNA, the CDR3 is TGCGCCAGCAGTATCACAGGGGGGATCTCTGAAGCTTTCTTT. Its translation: CASSITGGISEAFF.

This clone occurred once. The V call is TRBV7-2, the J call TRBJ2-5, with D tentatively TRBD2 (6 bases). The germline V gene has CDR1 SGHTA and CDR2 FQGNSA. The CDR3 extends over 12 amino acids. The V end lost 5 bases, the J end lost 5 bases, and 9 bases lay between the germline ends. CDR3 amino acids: CASSRGEETQYF. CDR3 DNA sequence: TGTGCCAGCAGCCGCGGGGAGGAGACCCAGTACTTC.

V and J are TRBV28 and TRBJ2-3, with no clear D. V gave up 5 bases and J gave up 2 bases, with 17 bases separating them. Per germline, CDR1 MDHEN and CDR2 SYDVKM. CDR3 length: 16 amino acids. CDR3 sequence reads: CASSPHGQVYTDTQYF. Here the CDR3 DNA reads TGTGCCAGCAGTCCCCACGGCCAGGTTTACACAGATACGCAGTATTTT.

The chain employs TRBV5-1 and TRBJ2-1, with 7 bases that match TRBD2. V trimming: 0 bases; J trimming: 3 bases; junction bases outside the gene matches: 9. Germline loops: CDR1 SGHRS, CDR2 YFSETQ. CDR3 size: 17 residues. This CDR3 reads CASSLGGLSGIYNEQFF. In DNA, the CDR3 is TGCGCCAGCAGCTTGGGGGGCCTAAGCGGGATCTACAATGAGCAGTTCTTC.

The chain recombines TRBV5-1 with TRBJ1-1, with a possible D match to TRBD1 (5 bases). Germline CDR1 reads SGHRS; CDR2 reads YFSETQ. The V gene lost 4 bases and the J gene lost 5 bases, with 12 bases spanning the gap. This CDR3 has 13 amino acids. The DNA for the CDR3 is TGCGCCAGCAGCCTTAGCGACAGTACTGAAGCTTTCTTT. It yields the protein CASSLSDSTEAFF.

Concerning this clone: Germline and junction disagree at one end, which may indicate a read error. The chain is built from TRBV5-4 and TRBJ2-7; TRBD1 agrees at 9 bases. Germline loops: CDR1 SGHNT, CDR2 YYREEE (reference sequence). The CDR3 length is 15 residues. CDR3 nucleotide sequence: TGTGCCAGCAGCTTTCCAGGACAGGGGACACAGACTCCCACCTTC. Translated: CASSFPGQGTQTPTF.

CDR3: CASSLWTRTLTGELFF. In nucleotides, the CDR3 is TGTGCCAGCAGTTTGTGGACCCGGACACTCACCGGGGAGCTGTTTTTT. This chain joins TRBV28 and TRBJ2-2, with TRBD1 as a possible D gene (5 bases). The V gene's germline CDR1 is MDHEN and CDR2 SYDVKM. V lost 3 bases to trimming and J lost 4 bases, with 15 bases between them. The CDR3 has 16 residues.

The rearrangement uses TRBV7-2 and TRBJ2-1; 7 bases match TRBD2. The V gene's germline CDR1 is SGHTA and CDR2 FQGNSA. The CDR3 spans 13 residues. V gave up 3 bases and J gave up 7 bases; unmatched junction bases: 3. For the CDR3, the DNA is TGTGCCAGCAGCTTCGGCGGGAGTAATGAGCAGTTCTTC. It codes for CASSFGGSNEQFF.